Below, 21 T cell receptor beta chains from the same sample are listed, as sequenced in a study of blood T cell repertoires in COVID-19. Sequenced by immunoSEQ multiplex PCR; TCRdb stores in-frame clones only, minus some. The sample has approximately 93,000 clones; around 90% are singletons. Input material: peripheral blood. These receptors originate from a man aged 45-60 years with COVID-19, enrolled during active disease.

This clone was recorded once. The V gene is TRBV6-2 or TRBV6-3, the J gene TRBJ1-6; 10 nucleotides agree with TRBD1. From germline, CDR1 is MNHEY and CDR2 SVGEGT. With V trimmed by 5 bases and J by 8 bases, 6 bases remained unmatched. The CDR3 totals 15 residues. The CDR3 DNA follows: TGTGCCAGCAGTCCGACCGGGACAGGGGATTCACCCCTCCACTTT. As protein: CASSPTGTGDSPLHF.

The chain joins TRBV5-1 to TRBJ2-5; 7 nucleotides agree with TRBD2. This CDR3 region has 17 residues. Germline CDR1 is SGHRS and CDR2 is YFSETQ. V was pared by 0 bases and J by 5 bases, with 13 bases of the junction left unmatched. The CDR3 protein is CASSLVGLAGVGETQYF. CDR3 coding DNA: TGCGCCAGCAGCTTGGTCGGCCTGGCGGGGGTGGGTGAGACCCAGTACTTC.

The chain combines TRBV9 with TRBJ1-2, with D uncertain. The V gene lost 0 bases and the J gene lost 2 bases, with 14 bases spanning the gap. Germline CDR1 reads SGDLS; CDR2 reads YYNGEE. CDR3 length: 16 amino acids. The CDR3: CASSVASPEGNYGYTF. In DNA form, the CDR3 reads TGTGCCAGCAGCGTAGCGTCCCCGGAGGGAAACTATGGCTACACCTTC.

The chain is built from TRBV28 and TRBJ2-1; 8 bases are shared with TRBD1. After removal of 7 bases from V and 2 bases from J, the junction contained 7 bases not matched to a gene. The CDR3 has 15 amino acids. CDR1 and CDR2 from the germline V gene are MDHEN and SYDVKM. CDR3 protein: CASTSGGHTYNEQFF. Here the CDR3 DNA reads TGTGCCAGCACCTCAGGGGGCCATACCTACAATGAGCAGTTCTTC.

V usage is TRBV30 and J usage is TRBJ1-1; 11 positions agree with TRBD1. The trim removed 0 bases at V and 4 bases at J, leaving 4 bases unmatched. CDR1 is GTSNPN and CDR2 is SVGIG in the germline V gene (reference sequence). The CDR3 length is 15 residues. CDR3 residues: CAWSVIGTGGTEAFF. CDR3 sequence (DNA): TGTGCCTGGAGTGTAATAGGGACAGGGGGCACTGAAGCTTTCTTT.

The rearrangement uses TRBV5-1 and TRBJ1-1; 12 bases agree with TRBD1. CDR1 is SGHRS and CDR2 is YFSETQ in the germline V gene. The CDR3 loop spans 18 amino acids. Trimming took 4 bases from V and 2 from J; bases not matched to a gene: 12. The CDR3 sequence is CASSRLGGTGGKNTEAFF. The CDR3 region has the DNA TGCGCCAGCAGCCGACTGGGTGGGACAGGGGGCAAAAACACTGAAGCTTTCTTT.

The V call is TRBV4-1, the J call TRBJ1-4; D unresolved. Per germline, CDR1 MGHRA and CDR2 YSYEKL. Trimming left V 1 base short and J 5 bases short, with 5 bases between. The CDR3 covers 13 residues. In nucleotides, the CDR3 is TGCGCCAGCAGCCAAGGTGTAAATGAAAAACTGTTTTTT. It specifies CASSQGVNEKLFF.

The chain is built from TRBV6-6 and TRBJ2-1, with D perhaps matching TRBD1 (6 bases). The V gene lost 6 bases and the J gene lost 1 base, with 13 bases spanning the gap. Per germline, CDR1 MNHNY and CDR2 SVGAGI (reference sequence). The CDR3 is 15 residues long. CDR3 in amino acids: CASSEGRGSYNEQFF. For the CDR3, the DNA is TGTGCCAGCAGCGAGGGCAGGGGTTCCTACAATGAGCAGTTCTTC.

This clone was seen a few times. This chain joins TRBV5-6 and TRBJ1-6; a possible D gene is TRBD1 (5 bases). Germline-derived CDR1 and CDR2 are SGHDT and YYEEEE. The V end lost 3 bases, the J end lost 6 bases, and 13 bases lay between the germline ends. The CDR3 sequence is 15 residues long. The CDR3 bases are TGTGCCAGCAGCTCTACATGGGGCGGTAATTCACCCCTCCACTTT. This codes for CASSSTWGGNSPLHF. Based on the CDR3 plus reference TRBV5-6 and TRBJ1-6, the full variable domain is DAGVTQSPTHLIKTRGQQVTLRCSPKSGHDTVSWYQQALGQGPQFIFQYYEEEERQRGNFPDRFSGHQFPNYSSELNVNALLLGDSALYLCASSSTWGGNSPLHFGNGTRLTVT.

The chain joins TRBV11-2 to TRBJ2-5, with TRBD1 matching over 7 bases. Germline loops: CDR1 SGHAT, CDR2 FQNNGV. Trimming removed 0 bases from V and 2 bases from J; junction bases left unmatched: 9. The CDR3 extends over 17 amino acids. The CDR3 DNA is TGTGCCAGCAGCTTAGATCGGACAGGTTTTTGGCAAGAGACCCAGTACTTC. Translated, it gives CASSLDRTGFWQETQYF.

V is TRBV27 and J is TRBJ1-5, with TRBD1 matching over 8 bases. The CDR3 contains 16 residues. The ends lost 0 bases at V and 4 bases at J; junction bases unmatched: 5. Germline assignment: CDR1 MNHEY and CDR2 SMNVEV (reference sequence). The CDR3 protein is CASSLSRTGINQPQHF. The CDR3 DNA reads TGTGCCAGCAGTTTATCAAGGACAGGGATTAATCAGCCCCAGCATTTT.

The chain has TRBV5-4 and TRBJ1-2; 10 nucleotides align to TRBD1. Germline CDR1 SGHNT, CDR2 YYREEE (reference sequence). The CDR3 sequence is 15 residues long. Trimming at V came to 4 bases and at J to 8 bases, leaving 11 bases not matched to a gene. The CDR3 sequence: CASSPADGTGVGYTF. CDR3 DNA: TGTGCCAGCAGCCCCGCGGATGGGACAGGGGTGGGCTACACCTTC. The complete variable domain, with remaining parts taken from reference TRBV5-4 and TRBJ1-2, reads ETGVTQSPTHLIKTRGQQVTLRCSSQSGHNTVSWYQQALGQGPQFIFQYYREEENGRGNFPPRFSGLQFPNYSSELNVNALELDDSALYLCASSPADGTGVGYTFGSGTRLTVV.

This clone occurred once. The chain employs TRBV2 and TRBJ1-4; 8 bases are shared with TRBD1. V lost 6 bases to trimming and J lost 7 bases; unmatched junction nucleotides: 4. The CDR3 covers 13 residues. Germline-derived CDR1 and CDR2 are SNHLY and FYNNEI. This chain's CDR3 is CASRTGGGEKLFF. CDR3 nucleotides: TGTGCCAGCAGAACAGGGGGTGGTGAAAAACTGTTTTTT.

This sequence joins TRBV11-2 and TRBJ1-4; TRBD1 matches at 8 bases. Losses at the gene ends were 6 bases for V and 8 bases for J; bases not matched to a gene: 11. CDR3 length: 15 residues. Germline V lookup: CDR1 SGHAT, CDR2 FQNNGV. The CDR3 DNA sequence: TGTGCCAGCAGTTTCCCCGCCAGGGGGCGCGAAAAACTGTTTTTT. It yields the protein CASSFPARGREKLFF.

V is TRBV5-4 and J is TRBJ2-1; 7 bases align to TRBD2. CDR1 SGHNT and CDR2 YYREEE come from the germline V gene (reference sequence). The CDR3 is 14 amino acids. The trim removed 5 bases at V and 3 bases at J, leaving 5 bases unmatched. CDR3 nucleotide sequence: TGTGCCAGCAGATCGGGCGGGGGCTACAATGAGCAGTTCTTC. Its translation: CASRSGGGYNEQFF.

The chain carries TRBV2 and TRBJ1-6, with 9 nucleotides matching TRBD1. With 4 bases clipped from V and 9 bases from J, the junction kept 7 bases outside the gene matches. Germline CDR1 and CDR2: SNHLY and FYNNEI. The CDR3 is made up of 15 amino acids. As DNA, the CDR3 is TGTGCCAGCAGTGCCTCCGGGACAGGGATTTCACCCCTCCACTTT. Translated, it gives CASSASGTGISPLHF.

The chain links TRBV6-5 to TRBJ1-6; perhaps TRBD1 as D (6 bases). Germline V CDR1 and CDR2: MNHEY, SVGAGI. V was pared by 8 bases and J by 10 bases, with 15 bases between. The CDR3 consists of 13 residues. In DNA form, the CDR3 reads TGTGCCAGCTGGGGGCCCGACGGCTCACCCCTCCACTTT. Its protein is CASWGPDGSPLHF.

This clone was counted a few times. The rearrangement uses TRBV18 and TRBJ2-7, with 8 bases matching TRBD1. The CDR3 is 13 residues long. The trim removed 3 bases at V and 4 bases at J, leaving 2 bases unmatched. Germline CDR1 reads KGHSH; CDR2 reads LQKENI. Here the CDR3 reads CASSPGTGYEQYF. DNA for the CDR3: TGTGCCAGCTCACCCGGGACAGGATACGAGCAGTACTTC.

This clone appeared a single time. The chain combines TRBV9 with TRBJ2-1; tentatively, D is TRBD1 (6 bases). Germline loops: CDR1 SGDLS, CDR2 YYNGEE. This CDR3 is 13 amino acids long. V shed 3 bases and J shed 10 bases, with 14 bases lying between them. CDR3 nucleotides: TGTGCCAGCAGCGCGACAGGTCCCGGGGAGCAGTTCTTC. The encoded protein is CASSATGPGEQFF.

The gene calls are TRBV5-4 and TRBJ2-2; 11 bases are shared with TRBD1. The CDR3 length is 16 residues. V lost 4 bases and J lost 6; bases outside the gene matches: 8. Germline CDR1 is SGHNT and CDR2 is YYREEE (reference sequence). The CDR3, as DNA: TGTGCCAGCAGCCTCCCCGGGACAGGGGGATCCGGGGAGCTGTTTTTT. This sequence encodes CASSLPGTGGSGELFF.

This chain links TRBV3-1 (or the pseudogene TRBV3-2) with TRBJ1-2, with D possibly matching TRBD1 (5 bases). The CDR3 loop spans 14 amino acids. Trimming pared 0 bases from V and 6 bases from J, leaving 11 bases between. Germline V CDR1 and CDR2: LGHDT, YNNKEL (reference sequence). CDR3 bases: TGTGCCAGCAGCCAAGACCCGACAGTAGATGGCTACACCTTC. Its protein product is CASSQDPTVDGYTF.